The clone carrying this T cell receptor (beta chain) was seen a few times. Antigen unknown. The CDR3 extends over 15 amino acids. Germline values: CDR1 LGHNA, CDR2 YNFKEQ. V lost 0 bases and J lost 0, with 6 bases in between. Time point meaning: patch test 2, 6 weeks after DPC sensitization. Treatment in this sample: therapeutic diphenylcyclopropenone sensitization with weekly scalp DPC. Prior to each patch test being applied, blood was drawn. This specimen comes from a study of human T cells and chemical hapten exposure. Regarding the study as a whole: Significantly more large CDR3 similarity clusters arose among expanded TCRs than among controls.

TCRdb re-called the RACE reads through MiXCR, storing one row per CDR3 protein. The table records about 96,000 distinct CDR3 sequences, approximately 8.6% of them present only once. The source material was whole blood, sampled in connection with sensitization to the hapten diphenylcyclopropenone (DPC). The clonotype was recovered from a woman aged 40 to 50 with alopecia areata. Some clones in this sample may be carry-over from other donors' samples. The chain is built from TRBV4-2 and TRBJ2-1; D remains ambiguous. CDR3 region: CASSQDSSSYNEQFF. The CDR3 DNA sequence: TGTGCCAGCAGCCAAGACTCGAGCTCCTACAATGAGCAGTTCTTC.